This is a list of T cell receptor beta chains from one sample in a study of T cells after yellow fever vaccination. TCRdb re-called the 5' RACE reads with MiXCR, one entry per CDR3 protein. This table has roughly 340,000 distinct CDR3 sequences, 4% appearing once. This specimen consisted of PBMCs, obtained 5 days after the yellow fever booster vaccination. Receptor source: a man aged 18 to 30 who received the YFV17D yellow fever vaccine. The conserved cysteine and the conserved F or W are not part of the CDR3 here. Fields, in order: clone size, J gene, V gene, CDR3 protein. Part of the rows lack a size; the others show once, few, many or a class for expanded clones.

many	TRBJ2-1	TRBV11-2	ASSLGRYNEQF
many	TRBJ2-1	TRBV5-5	ASSPGWNSYNEQF
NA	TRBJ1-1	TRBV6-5	ASSREGEAF
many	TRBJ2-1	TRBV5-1	ASSPDRRNEQF
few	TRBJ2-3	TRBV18	ASSPSSLSTDTQY
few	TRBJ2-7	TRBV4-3	ASSQDLGQGGYEQY
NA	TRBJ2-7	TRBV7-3	ASSQTGTGRSYEQY
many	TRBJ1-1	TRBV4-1	ASSQQQKNTEAF
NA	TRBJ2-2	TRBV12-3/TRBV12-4	ASSGSGGTGELF
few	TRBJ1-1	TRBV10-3	AISVTGSWNTEAF
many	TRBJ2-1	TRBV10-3	AIREGLAMYNEQF
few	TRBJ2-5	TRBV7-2	ASSTFVAGGPRETQY
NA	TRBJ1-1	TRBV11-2	ASRIWTGRFLATEAF
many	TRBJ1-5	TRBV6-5	ASSYSGHSNQPQH
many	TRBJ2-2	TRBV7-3	ASSSDITGELF
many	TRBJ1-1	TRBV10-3	AIRISRGLTEAF
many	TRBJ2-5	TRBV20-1	SAPGGADETQY
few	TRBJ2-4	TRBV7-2	ASSLRGVLAKNIQY
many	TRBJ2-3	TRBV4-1	ASSKDTDTQY
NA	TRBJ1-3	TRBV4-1	ASSQDSRVIDTIY
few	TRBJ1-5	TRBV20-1	SARDSYNQPQH
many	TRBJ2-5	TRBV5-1	ASSPPTGGAWETQY
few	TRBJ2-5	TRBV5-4	ASSLHGTAQETQY
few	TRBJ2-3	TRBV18	ASSPGGQEEDTQY
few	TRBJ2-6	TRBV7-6	ASSLGAGSSGANVLT
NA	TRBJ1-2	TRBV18	ASSPPSGRTYGYT